This T cell receptor beta chain is from a study of blood T cell repertoires in COVID-19. Study context: Samples representing acute and convalescent COVID-19 were sourced from the United States, Italy and Spain. PBMCs, B-cell-depleted T cells, or T cells provided the cDNA or gDNA that made up the material.

Data came from immunoSEQ multiplex PCR; TCRdb stores just in-frame clones and leaves some out. The table records about 130,000 clones, about 85% of them present only once. Material: peripheral blood. The receptor comes from a human donor in a cohort sampled during active COVID-19.

The CDR3 loop is CASSLTSGRVYEQYV. CDR3 coding DNA: TGTGCCAGCAGCTTAACTAGCGGGAGGGTTTACGAGCAGTACGTC. This chain joins TRBV7-8 and TRBJ2-7; 13 bases are a match to TRBD2. The CDR3 extends over 15 amino acids. The germline CDR1 and CDR2 sequences are SGHVS and FQNEAQ. V dropped 2 bases and J dropped 4; count of bases not matched to a gene: 2.